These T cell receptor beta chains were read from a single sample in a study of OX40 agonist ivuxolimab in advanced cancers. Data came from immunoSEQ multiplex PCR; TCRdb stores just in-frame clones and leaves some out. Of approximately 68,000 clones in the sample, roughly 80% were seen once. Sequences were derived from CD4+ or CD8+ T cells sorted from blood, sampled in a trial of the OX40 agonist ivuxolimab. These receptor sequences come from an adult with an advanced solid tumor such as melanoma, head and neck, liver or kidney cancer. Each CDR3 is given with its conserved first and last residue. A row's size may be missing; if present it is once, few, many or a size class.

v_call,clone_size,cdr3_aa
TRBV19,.,CASSIPRGGEQFF
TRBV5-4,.,CASSSLKTGTSSYNEQFF
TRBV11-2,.,CASSLQSYTGELFF
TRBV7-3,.,CASSRTGGREETQYF
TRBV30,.,CAWGTGNTGELFF
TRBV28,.,CASTSTGELFF
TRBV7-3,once,CASSLKASGRTEAFF
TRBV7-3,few,CASSSTQGSEAFF
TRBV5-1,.,CASRKRDGAASYNSPLHF
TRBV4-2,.,CASKLDSTDTQYF
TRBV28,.,CASISAGGKTGELFF
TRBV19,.,CASSDPGTAFF